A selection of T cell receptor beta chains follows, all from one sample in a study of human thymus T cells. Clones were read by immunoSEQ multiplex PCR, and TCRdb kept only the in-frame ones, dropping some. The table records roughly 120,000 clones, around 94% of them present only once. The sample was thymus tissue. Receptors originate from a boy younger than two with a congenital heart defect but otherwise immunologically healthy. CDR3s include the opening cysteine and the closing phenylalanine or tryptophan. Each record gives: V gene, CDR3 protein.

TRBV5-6,CASSLTGRRSSYNSPLHF
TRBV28,CASSSSAGASTDTQYF
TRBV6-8,CASSYGGQGVRLGSNQPQHF
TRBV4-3,CASSPDGYLNYGYTF
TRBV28,CAQGEGGHSYEQYF
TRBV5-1,CASSVRMHNEQFF
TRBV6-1,CASSEARSRDVSTDTQYF
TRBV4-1,CASSHPPTSGAVYNEQFF
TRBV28,CASSLFAQGNTIYF
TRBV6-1,CASSQEGQGFNQPQHF